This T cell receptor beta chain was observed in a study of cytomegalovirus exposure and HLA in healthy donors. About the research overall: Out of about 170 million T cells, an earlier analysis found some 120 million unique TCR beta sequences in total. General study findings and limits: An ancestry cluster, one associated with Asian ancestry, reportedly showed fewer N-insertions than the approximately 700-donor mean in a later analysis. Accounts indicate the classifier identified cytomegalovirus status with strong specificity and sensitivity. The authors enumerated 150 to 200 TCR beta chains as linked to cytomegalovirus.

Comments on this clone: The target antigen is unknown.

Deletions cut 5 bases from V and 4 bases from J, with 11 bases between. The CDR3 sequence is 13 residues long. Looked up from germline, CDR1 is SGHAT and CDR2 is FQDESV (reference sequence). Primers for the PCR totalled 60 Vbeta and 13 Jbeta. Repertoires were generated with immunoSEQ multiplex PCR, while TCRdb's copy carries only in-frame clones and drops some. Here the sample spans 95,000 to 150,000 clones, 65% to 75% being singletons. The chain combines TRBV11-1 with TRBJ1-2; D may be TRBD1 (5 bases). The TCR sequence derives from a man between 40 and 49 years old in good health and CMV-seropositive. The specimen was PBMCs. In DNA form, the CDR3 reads TGTGCCAGCAGCCGGGGGGAGACCTATGGCTACACCTTC. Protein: CASSRGETYGYTF.